These T cell receptor beta chains were read from a single sample in a study of blood T cell repertoires in COVID-19. Measured with immunoSEQ multiplex PCR; TCRdb has only the in-frame clones, and not every one. This table holds 57,000 or so clones, 88% found once. Sequencing was done on a sample of peripheral blood. Receptors originate from a woman aged 45 to 65 with active or convalescent COVID-19. Both conserved end residues are part of each CDR3. The D gene is left open where the match is weak. Only part of the rows carry a size: once, few, many, or a class if the clone is expanded.

>NA|NA|TRBV20-1|TRBJ1-2
TGCAGTGCTAGTGGCATAGGGACTTATGGCTACACCTTC
CSASGIGTYGYTF
>NA|NA|TRBV2|TRBJ1-2
TGTGCCAGCAGTGAGCAGGCCGTGTACGATGGCTACACCTTC
CASSEQAVYDGYTF
>TRBD2|NA|TRBV5-4|TRBJ2-5
TGTGCCAGCAGCTTAGCGGGGAGTAGGGAGACCCAGTACTTC
CASSLAGSRETQYF
>TRBD1|NA|TRBV16|TRBJ1-1
TGTGCCAGCAGCCAACCGCGGGACAGGGAATACACTGAAGCTTTCTTT
CASSQPRDREYTEAFF
>NA|once|TRBV6-6|TRBJ2-1
TGTGCCAGCAGTCACCTCGGGGATGAGCAGTTCTTC
CASSHLGDEQFF
>NA|NA|TRBV7-6|TRBJ2-5
TGTGCCAGCAGCCAACGCCGGGACACTCAAGAGACCCAGTACTTC
CASSQRRDTQETQYF
>TRBD1|NA|TRBV7-6|TRBJ2-7
TGTGCCAGCAGCTTAGCCGGGACAGGGTCGGGCGAGCAGTACTTC
CASSLAGTGSGEQYF
>TRBD2|NA|TRBV13|TRBJ2-2
TGTGCCAGCAGCTTAGTCGGTAGCGGGGAGCGAGACACCGGGGAGCTGTTTTTT
CASSLVGSGERDTGELFF
>NA|NA|TRBV2|TRBJ2-2
TGTGCCAGCAGTGCTTTGGACATCACCGGGGAGCTGTTTTTT
CASSALDITGELFF
>NA|NA|TRBV7-9|TRBJ2-1
TGTGCCAGCAGCCCGGTCCGGGGTTCCTACAATGAGCAGTTCTTC
CASSPVRGSYNEQFF
>TRBD1|once|TRBV24-1|TRBJ1-5
TGTGCCACCAGTGAAGGGGGCGGTCAGCCCCAGCATTTT
CATSEGGGQPQHF
>TRBD1|NA|TRBV19|TRBJ2-3
TGTGCCAGTAGTATAGGGACAGGCCCCGATACAGATACGCAGTATTTT
CASSIGTGPDTDTQYF
>TRBD1|NA|TRBV28|TRBJ2-7
TGTGCCAGCAGTCGAAGGACAGGGTCGAGCTCCTACGAGCAGTACTTC
CASSRRTGSSSYEQYF
>NA|NA|TRBV7-8|TRBJ1-1
TGTGCCAGCAGCTTAGAACACCTAGGGAGTGAAGCTTTCTTT
CASSLEHLGSEAFF
>TRBD2|NA|TRBV7-3|TRBJ2-1
TGTGCCAGCAGCCCCACCACACTAGCGGGAGACGGTAATGAGCAGTTCTTC
CASSPTTLAGDGNEQFF
>NA|NA|TRBV9|TRBJ2-1
TGTGCCAGCAGCTCCGGGACTGTAGGAAACAATGAGCAGTTCTTC
CASSSGTVGNNEQFF
>NA|NA|TRBV11-2|TRBJ1-5
TGTGCCAGCAGCGAGACCGGGGGTCGTTATCAGCCCCAGCATTTT
CASSETGGRYQPQHF
>TRBD1|NA|TRBV10-2|TRBJ2-7
TGCGCCAGCAGCGGGGACAGCACTTCCTACGAGCAGTACTTC
CASSGDSTSYEQYF
>NA|NA|TRBV9|TRBJ2-2
TGTGCCAGCAGCGGGGACAAAGCGAACACCGGGGAGCTGTTTTTT
CASSGDKANTGELFF
>TRBD1|once|TRBV2|TRBJ1-1
TGTGCCAGCAGTGAAATCGTGGGACAGGTTGAAGCTTTCTTT
CASSEIVGQVEAFF
>TRBD2|NA|TRBV2|TRBJ2-7
TGTGCCAGCGCGCGCAGCGGGAGCTCCTACGAGCAGTACTTC
CASARSGSSYEQYF
>NA|NA|TRBV20-1|TRBJ2-2
TGCAGTGCTAGTCCAAACACCGGGGAGCTGTTTTTT
CSASPNTGELFF
>NA|NA|TRBV7-2|TRBJ2-1
TGTGCCAGCAGCTTATCCCTAGTTTACTACAATGAGCAGTTCTTC
CASSLSLVYYNEQFF
>NA|NA|TRBV5-1|TRBJ2-2
TGCGCCAGCAGCCAGAAAACCGGGGAGCTGTTTTTT
CASSQKTGELFF
>NA|NA|TRBV6-2/TRBV6-3|TRBJ2-1
TGTGCCAGCAGTAGCGGACCTTCCTCCTACAATGAGCAGTTCTTC
CASSSGPSSYNEQFF
>TRBD1|NA|TRBV19|TRBJ1-2
TGTGCCAGTAGGCCGGACAGGGGGCGCGACTATGGCTACACCTTC
CASRPDRGRDYGYTF
>TRBD2|NA|TRBV6-1|TRBJ2-7
TGTGCCAGCAGTGGAGCGACTAGCGGGGCTCTGTACGAGCAGTACTTC
CASSGATSGALYEQYF
>NA|NA|TRBV5-4|TRBJ1-1
TGTGCCAGCAGTCAAGGACAGTCAAGCCCAAACACTGAAGCTTTCTTT
CASSQGQSSPNTEAFF
>NA|NA|TRBV2|TRBJ1-2
TGTGCCAGCAGTGTTGGTATGGCTTATGGCTACACCTTC
CASSVGMAYGYTF
>TRBD1|few|TRBV3-1/TRBV3-2|TRBJ1-5
TGTGCCAGCAGTCCAGGACAGGCCTCACACGCGGAGCCCCAGCATTTT
CASSPGQASHAEPQHF
>TRBD2|once|TRBV29-1|TRBJ2-7
TGCAGCGTGACGTACCTTTCCGGGACTAGCGGATCCTACGAGCAGTACTTC
CSVTYLSGTSGSYEQYF
>TRBD1|NA|TRBV3-1/TRBV3-2|TRBJ1-1
TGTGCCAGCAGCCAACTTCCATCGGGACAGTCAGGTGGAGAAGCTTTCTTT
CASSQLPSGQSGGEAFF
>NA|NA|TRBV6-5|TRBJ1-2
TGTGCCAGCAGTTACACGTTGACAGGAATCAACTATGGCTACACCTTC
CASSYTLTGINYGYTF
>TRBD1|few|TRBV2|TRBJ1-5
TGTGCCAGCAGTGGGGGACAGGGGGCGTTTCAGCCCCAGCATTTT
CASSGGQGAFQPQHF
>NA|once|TRBV18|TRBJ2-3
TGTGCCAGCTCGCCCCTCGGGGGTACGCAGTATTTT
CASSPLGGTQYF
>NA|NA|TRBV3-1/TRBV3-2|TRBJ1-3
TGTGCCAGCAGCAACAGGGACCTCTCTGGAAACACCATATATTTT
CASSNRDLSGNTIYF
>NA|NA|TRBV15|TRBJ1-5
TGTGCCACCAGCAGAGATCAAAATCAGCCCCAGCATTTT
CATSRDQNQPQHF
>NA|NA|TRBV4-1|TRBJ2-3
TGCGCCAGCAGCCCATCGGAGGTGGTGGGGGATACGCAGTATTTT
CASSPSEVVGDTQYF
>TRBD2|NA|TRBV25-1|TRBJ2-7
TGTGCCAGTTCCGGGACTAGCGGAGCTCTCTCCTACGAGCAGTACTTC
CASSGTSGALSYEQYF
>NA|NA|TRBV11-1|TRBJ2-7
TGTGCCAGCAGCTTTGGTACGAGGGTCCCCTACGAGCAGTACTTC
CASSFGTRVPYEQYF
>NA|NA|TRBV19|TRBJ1-2
TGTGCCAGTAGTATACGACAGCTCTATGGCTACACCTTC
CASSIRQLYGYTF
>TRBD1|NA|TRBV5-1|TRBJ1-2
TGCGCCAGCAGCCCAAACCGGGACAGGGGCTATGGCTACACCTTC
CASSPNRDRGYGYTF
>NA|NA|TRBV4-1|TRBJ2-1
TGCGCCAGCAGCCGGGCCGGGACTCCGCTGGACAATGAGCAGTTCTTC
CASSRAGTPLDNEQFF
>NA|NA|TRBV25-1|TRBJ1-1
TGTGCCAGCAGTGCTAGCACTGAAGCTTTCTTT
CASSASTEAFF
>TRBD1|NA|TRBV24-1|TRBJ2-5
TGTGCCACCAGTGAATCTGGACAGGGCCAAGAGACCCAGTACTTC
CATSESGQGQETQYF
>TRBD2|NA|TRBV5-1|TRBJ2-3
TGCGCCAGCAGCTTGGTCCCCCCAGGGCTAGCGGGAGGGCCTCGCACAGATACGCAGTATTTT
CASSLVPPGLAGGPRTDTQYF
>TRBD2|NA|TRBV18|TRBJ2-3
TGTGCCAGCTCACCACCTTTTTCCCCAGCGGGAGGGGCAGATACGCAGTATTTT
CASSPPFSPAGGADTQYF
>NA|NA|TRBV5-8|TRBJ1-5
TGTGCCAGCAGCTTGGCCGGGGAACGGGTCAATCAGCCCCAGCATTTT
CASSLAGERVNQPQHF
>NA|NA|TRBV10-2|TRBJ2-1
TGCGCCAGCAGTGTAAACAATGAGCAGTTCTTC
CASSVNNEQFF
>TRBD2|NA|TRBV2|TRBJ2-7
TGTGCCAGCAGTCTTTTCGGGGGAGGGAACTACGAGCAGTACTTC
CASSLFGGGNYEQYF
>TRBD2|NA|TRBV6-1|TRBJ2-3
TGTGCCAGCGAGGAGACTAGCGGGGGACGGGAGTATTTT
CASEETSGGREYF
>NA|NA|TRBV21-1|TRBJ1-4
TGTGCCAGCAGCAAAGCGCGGGGGGACAGGGGGTACGCCAATGAAAAACTGTTTTTT
CASSKARGDRGYANEKLFF
>NA|NA|TRBV6-5|TRBJ2-5
TGTGCCAGCAGTTCGGGGTCACAGATACTACAAGAGACCCAGTACTTC
CASSSGSQILQETQYF
>NA|NA|TRBV29-1|TRBJ2-7
TGCAGCGTTGAAGTAGGCCAGGGTTGGGATTCCTACGAGCAGTACTTC
CSVEVGQGWDSYEQYF